This T cell receptor beta chain was recovered during a study of PD-L1 blockade in urothelial cancer. Study in general: Males with urothelial cancer arising in the bladder constituted about 85% of the roughly 30 patients. The authors examined blood 3 weeks (second dose) and 6 weeks after treatment start.

Pretreatment and on-treatment samples were taken, numbering 1 to 8 per patient. Clones were read by immunoSEQ multiplex PCR, and TCRdb kept only the in-frame ones, dropping some. Of about 42,000 clones listed, 70% to 85% are singletons. Specimen: PBMCs, collected around atezolizumab (anti-PD-L1) treatment. The sequence was obtained from a man between 65 and 79 years old with urothelial cancer.

CDR3 sequence (DNA): TGTGCCAGCTCGACGGGGAACACAGATACGCAGTATTTT. Amino acid sequence: CASSTGNTDTQYF. The V call is TRBV18, the J call TRBJ2-3, with D possibly matching TRBD2 (5 bases). The CDR3 contains 13 residues. V lost 6 bases, J lost 2 bases, and 9 bases lay in between. CDR1 and CDR2 from the germline V gene are KGHSH and LQKENI.